This TCR beta chain emerged from a study of cytomegalovirus exposure and HLA in healthy donors. Study at large: Across 300 to 400 genotyped donors, approximately 80% landed in the Caucasian-associated ancestry cluster. Study results and caveats: With later analysis, a missense DCLRE1C variant became linked to TCR beta V- and J-gene trimming. Previous analysis showed most TCR beta V segments were productive about 90% or about 30% of the time. The study designated 150 or so TCR beta chains cytomegalovirus-associated.

The CDR3 is 12 residues long. Germline lookup yields CDR1 GTSNPN and CDR2 SVGIG (reference sequence). V gave up 2 bases and J gave up 5 bases, with 9 bases separating them. PCR employed 60 Vbeta and 13 Jbeta primers. Data came from immunoSEQ multiplex PCR; TCRdb stores just in-frame clones and leaves some out. The table shows roughly 140,000 clones, with about three quarters occurring only once. Comment on this clone: Its target is not known.

Input material: PBMCs. This chain links TRBV30 with TRBJ2-5; weak D call: TRBD1 (5 bases). This TCR was recovered from a man between 40 and 49 years old in good health and CMV-seropositive. The CDR3 loop is CAWSRQGETQYF. CDR3 DNA: TGTGCCTGGAGTAGGCAGGGTGAGACCCAGTACTTC. The variable domain in full, with the rest retrieved from reference TRBV30 and TRBJ2-5, is SQTIHQWPATLVQPVGSPLSLECTVEGTSNPNLYWYRQAAGRGLQLLFYSVGIGQISSEVPQNLSASRPQDRQFILSSKKLLLSDSGFYLCAWSRQGETQYFGPGTRLLVL.